These T cell receptor beta chains were read from a single sample in a study of T cell responses to AZD1222 COVID-19 vaccine. Profiling relied on immunoSEQ multiplex PCR, and the TCRdb table lists in-frame clones only, not all of them. The sample shows some 150,000 clones, around 90% of them seen only once. The input for sequencing was peripheral blood, taken on day 0 of AZD1222 vaccination. Receptor source: an adult in good health. Each CDR3 is given with its conserved first and last residue.

J: TRBJ1-5
V: TRBV27
CDR3: CASSDRANQPQHF

J: TRBJ2-7
V: TRBV29-1
CDR3: CSVEWGVGLAGGEQYF

J: TRBJ1-5
V: TRBV19
CDR3: CASTGTGQHGWPQHF

J: TRBJ1-1
V: TRBV20-1
CDR3: CSAGGGTEAFF

J: TRBJ1-3
V: TRBV5-6
CDR3: CASSTPTGTGNTIYF

J: TRBJ1-5
V: TRBV12-3/TRBV12-4
CDR3: CASSGSNQPQHF

J: TRBJ1-6
V: TRBV18
CDR3: CASSTRDRGSPLHF

J: TRBJ1-2
V: TRBV6-4
CDR3: CASKSSAYNYGYTF

J: TRBJ2-1
V: TRBV5-8
CDR3: CASSSDRSYSYNEQFF

J: TRBJ1-6
V: TRBV3-1/TRBV3-2
CDR3: CASSPLQGGSPLHF

J: TRBJ1-4
V: TRBV2
CDR3: CASSEEVRGGEKLFF